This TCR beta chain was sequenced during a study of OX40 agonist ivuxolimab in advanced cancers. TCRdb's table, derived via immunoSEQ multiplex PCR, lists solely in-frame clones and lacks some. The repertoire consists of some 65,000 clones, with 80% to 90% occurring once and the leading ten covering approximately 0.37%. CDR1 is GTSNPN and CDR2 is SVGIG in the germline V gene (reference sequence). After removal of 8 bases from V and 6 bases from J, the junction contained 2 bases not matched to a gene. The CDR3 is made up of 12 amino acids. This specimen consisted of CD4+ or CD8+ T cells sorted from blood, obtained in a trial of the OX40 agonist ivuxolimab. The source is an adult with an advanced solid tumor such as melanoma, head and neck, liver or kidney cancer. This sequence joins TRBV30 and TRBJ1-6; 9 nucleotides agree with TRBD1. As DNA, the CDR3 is TGTGCCGGGGACAGGGCTAATTCACCCCTCCACTTT. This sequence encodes CAGDRANSPLHF. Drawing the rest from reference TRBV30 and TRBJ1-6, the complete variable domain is SQTIHQWPATLVQPVGSPLSLECTVEGTSNPNLYWYRQAAGRGLQLLFYSVGIGQISSEVPQNLSASRPQDRQFILSSKKLLLSDSGFYLCAGDRANSPLHFGNGTRLTVT.